This entry describes one T cell receptor (beta chain). Using the 10x single-cell sequencing reads, TCRdb records one entry per CDR3 protein without DNA. The specimen's table records around 500 distinct CDR3 sequences. The germline V gene has CDR1 MNHEY and CDR2 SMNVEV (reference sequence). The CDR3 contains 18 residues. The sample belongs to a study of CD8 T cells in cerebrospinal fluid in Alzheimer's disease. Study at large: CSF T cell clonal expansion was assessed by plate-based nested PCR and droplet-based sequencing.

The chain has TRBV27 and TRBJ2-3; TCRdb returns TRBD2, unconfirmable since there is no DNA. The clonotype originates from a human donor with Parkinson's disease. Material: cerebrospinal fluid. CDR3 loop: CASSLRGQLTSRTDTQYF.